These 27 T cell receptor beta chains were all obtained from the same sample, sequenced in a study of blood T cell repertoires in COVID-19 (TCRdb year 2020). Libraries were made using the immunoSEQ multiplex PCR assay. TCRdb provides this immuneACCESS table in a form limited to in-frame rearrangements. Some clones are lacking; in checked studies, under half of them reflect an unresolved V gene, and why the rest are absent is not known. The table for this sample lists around 160,000 clones; 84% of them were counted only once. The ten biggest clones cover roughly two fifths of the sample. The sample taken for sequencing was peripheral blood. These receptors all stem from a human donor in a cohort sampled during active COVID-19.

The chain has TRBV7-9 and TRBJ1-1; maybe TRBD1 (5 bases). CDR3 size: 13 residues. The V gene's germline CDR1 is SEHNR and CDR2 FQNEAQ (reference sequence). Trimming took 7 bases from V and 0 from J, leaving 9 bases between them. CDR3 coding DNA: TGTGCCAGCATCCTGACAGTGAACACTGAAGCTTTCTTT. Encoded protein: CASILTVNTEAFF.

This chain uses TRBV29-1 with TRBJ1-2, with D possibly being TRBD1 (5 bases). The CDR3 totals 12 residues. Germline loops: CDR1 SQVTM, CDR2 ANQGSEA. Between the trimmed V and J ends, which lost 6 bases and 6 bases, there was a span of 14 bases. For the CDR3, the DNA is TGCAGCGTGGGGGGGGAGGCAGATGGCTACACCTTC. This codes for CSVGGEADGYTF.

This chain joins TRBV4-3 and TRBJ1-5; 7 bases fit TRBD1. Germline trimming cut 5 bases from V and 1 base from J; bases unmatched to any gene: 2. Germline V gene lookup returns CDR1 LGHNA and CDR2 YSLEER. The CDR3 spans 14 residues. CDR3 region: CASSADRSNQPQHF. CDR3 DNA: TGCGCCAGCAGCGCGGACAGGAGCAATCAGCCCCAGCATTTT.

This chain links TRBV9 with TRBJ2-7; no clear D gene. The CDR3 spans 15 residues. Deletions cut 0 bases from V and 3 bases from J, with 13 bases between. Germline-derived CDR1 and CDR2 are SGDLS and YYNGEE. The CDR3 here is CASSVGGVKVYEQYF. The CDR3 DNA sequence: TGTGCCAGCAGCGTAGGAGGTGTTAAGGTCTACGAGCAGTACTTC.

The count of this clone is one. The rearrangement uses TRBV7-3 and TRBJ1-1; the D is unclear. Trimming shortened V by 3 bases and J by 0 bases, and 8 bases separated the two germline ends. CDR3 length: 14 residues. The V gene's germline CDR1 is SGHTA and CDR2 FQGTGA. The CDR3 nucleotides read TGTGCCAGCAGCTTTGACCGGGTGAACACTGAAGCTTTCTTT. As protein: CASSFDRVNTEAFF.

This chain connects TRBV6-6 to TRBJ1-5; no clear D. CDR1 and CDR2 (germline): MNHNY, SVGAGI (reference sequence). The CDR3 has 13 residues. V lost 5 bases, J lost 8 bases, and 13 bases lay in between. CDR3 bases: TGTGCCAGCAGTCGATCATCGGGAAAGCCCCAGCATTTT. Translating gives CASSRSSGKPQHF.

This chain uses TRBV5-1 with TRBJ2-2; 8 bases are shared with TRBD2. Per germline, CDR1 SGHRS and CDR2 YFSETQ. The CDR3 has 16 residues. V dropped 4 bases and J dropped 2; count of bases not matched to a gene: 7. CDR3 protein: CASSPRTSLNTGELFF. In nucleotides, the CDR3 is TGCGCCAGCAGCCCCAGGACTAGCCTAAACACCGGGGAGCTGTTTTTT.

The V and J genes are TRBV10-3 and TRBJ1-6; weak D call: TRBD1 (5 bases). Germline V gene sequence: CDR1 ENHRY, CDR2 SYGVKD. The V gene lost 0 bases and the J gene lost 11 bases, with 11 bases spanning the gap. CDR3 length: 14 residues. The CDR3 coding sequence is TGTGCCATCAGTGAGTCGGGGGAGGGTCCACCCCTCCACTTT. As protein: CAISESGEGPPLHF.

The rearrangement links TRBV6-2 or TRBV6-3 to TRBJ1-2; TRBD1 might be the D (5 bases). This CDR3 comprises 12 residues. V was shortened by 5 bases and J by 3 bases, with 7 bases between the two germline ends. Germline assignment: CDR1 MNHEY and CDR2 SVGEGT. In DNA form, the CDR3 reads TGTGCCAGCAGTCGGGGGGACTATGGCTACACCTTC. Translated: CASSRGDYGYTF.

This chain joins TRBV19 and TRBJ2-7; 12 bases align to TRBD1. J gave up 5 bases and V 3 bases, and 2 bases lay outside the gene matches. The germline V gene has CDR1 LNHDA and CDR2 SQIVND (reference sequence). The CDR3 loop spans 14 amino acids. The CDR3 spells CASSMGQGAHEQYF. CDR3 DNA: TGTGCCAGTAGTATGGGACAGGGGGCCCACGAGCAGTACTTC.

This clone was observed once. The rearrangement uses TRBV9 and TRBJ2-7; 9 positions agree with TRBD2. Germline V gives CDR1 SGDLS, CDR2 YYNGEE. CDR3 size: 16 residues. V trimming: 4 bases; J trimming: 3 bases; junction bases outside the gene matches: 11. CDR3 sequence reads: CASSSQEAGGIYEQYF. CDR3 nucleotides: TGTGCCAGCAGCTCCCAGGAAGCGGGGGGAATCTACGAGCAGTACTTC.

This clone turned up a few times. CDR3 protein: CASSLGSGIRGYTF. The CDR3, as DNA: TGTGCCAGCAGTTTAGGTTCGGGGATAAGGGGCTACACCTTC. The rearrangement joins TRBV28 to TRBJ1-2; no definite D call. Germline-derived CDR1 and CDR2 are MDHEN and SYDVKM. The CDR3 loop spans 14 amino acids. Trimming left V 2 bases short and J 8 bases short, with 15 bases between.

This chain connects TRBV6-6 to TRBJ2-1, with D unresolved. The CDR3 sequence is 13 residues long. Per germline, CDR1 MNHNY and CDR2 SVGAGI (reference sequence). The V end lost 2 bases, the J end lost 5 bases, and 7 bases lay between the germline ends. The CDR3 spells CASSYTAHNEQFF. The DNA for the CDR3 is TGTGCCAGCAGTTACACAGCACACAATGAGCAGTTCTTC.

The chain is built from TRBV4-3 and TRBJ1-1, with no clear D. Trimming took 0 bases from V and 3 from J, leaving 14 bases between them. The germline V gene has CDR1 LGHNA and CDR2 YSLEER. CDR3 length equals 16 residues. In nucleotides, the CDR3 is TGCGCCAGCAGCCAAGATGGCACCCCGGGAGACACTGAAGCTTTCTTT. Residues: CASSQDGTPGDTEAFF.

The V gene is TRBV7-2, the J gene TRBJ2-3, with D perhaps matching TRBD2 (6 bases). CDR1 is SGHTA and CDR2 is FQGNSA in the germline V gene. CDR3 size: 13 residues. V was pared by 4 bases and J by 5 bases, with 10 bases between. CDR3 region: CASSSRRGDTQYF. The CDR3 bases are TGTGCCAGCAGCTCACGGAGGGGAGATACGCAGTATTTT.

The rearrangement joins TRBV27 to TRBJ1-6; tentative D call: TRBD1 (5 bases). CDR1 is MNHEY, CDR2 SMNVEV, per germline (reference sequence). Trimming pared 6 bases from V and 5 bases from J, leaving 20 bases between. CDR3 length equals 17 residues. The CDR3 sequence: CASSPTGIGGDNSPLHF. CDR3 nucleotide sequence: TGTGCCAGCAGCCCGACCGGGATCGGGGGAGATAATTCACCCCTCCACTTT.

The rearrangement joins TRBV7-2 to TRBJ1-5, with unresolved D. Germline values: CDR1 SGHTA, CDR2 FQGNSA. V was cut by 2 bases and J by 4 bases, with 9 bases left in between. CDR3 length: 14 amino acids. The CDR3 loop reads CASSLSAQNQPQHF. CDR3 bases: TGTGCCAGCAGCTTATCCGCGCAAAATCAGCCCCAGCATTTT.

The gene calls are TRBV19 and TRBJ1-5, with 7 nucleotides matching TRBD1. The CDR3 consists of 18 residues. CDR1 is LNHDA, CDR2 SQIVND, per germline (reference sequence). V was pared by 5 bases and J by 0 bases, with 13 bases of the junction left unmatched. The CDR3 region is CASSPRGGLSTSNQPQHF. The DNA of the CDR3 is TGTGCCAGTAGTCCCAGAGGGGGCCTTTCAACTAGCAATCAGCCCCAGCATTTT.

This chain joins TRBV19 and TRBJ2-7; D might be TRBD1 (5 bases). The V gene's germline CDR1 is LNHDA and CDR2 SQIVND (reference sequence). V was clipped by 5 bases and J by 0 bases, with 8 bases between them. CDR3 length: 13 amino acids. For the CDR3, the DNA is TGTGCCAGTAGTGTACAGGTCTCCTACGAGCAGTACTTC. Its translation is CASSVQVSYEQYF.

This clone was seen only a few times. The chain is built from TRBV3-1 (or the pseudogene TRBV3-2) and TRBJ1-1; 10 positions agree with TRBD1. V trimming: 4 bases; J trimming: 0 bases; junction bases outside the gene matches: 8. The CDR3 totals 17 residues. The germline gives CDR1 LGHDT, CDR2 YNNKEL (reference sequence). In nucleotides, the CDR3 is TGTGCCAGCAGCCTAACCGGGACAGGGGTTGTGAACACTGAAGCTTTCTTT. This gives the protein CASSLTGTGVVNTEAFF.

In its sample, this clone was seen once. The chain is built from TRBV24-1 and TRBJ2-5; 11 bases are shared with TRBD1. Germline lookup yields CDR1 KGHDR and CDR2 SFDVKD. This CDR3 spans 16 amino acids. The J segment lost 4 bases and the V segment lost 4 bases, leaving 7 bases of the junction unmatched. The CDR3 DNA is TGTGCCACCAGTGACCCCGGGACAGGGGGTAGAGAGACCCAGTACTTC. Its protein product is CATSDPGTGGRETQYF.

The chain is built from TRBV29-1 and TRBJ2-2, with 10 bases lining up with TRBD1. The CDR3 length is 13 residues. V lost 6 bases to trimming and J lost 4 bases; unmatched junction nucleotides: 2. CDR1 is SQVTM and CDR2 is ANQGSEA in the germline V gene. The CDR3 coding sequence is TGCAGCGTGGGACAGGGGAGCACCGGGGAGCTGTTTTTT. Protein sequence: CSVGQGSTGELFF.

The rearrangement uses TRBV7-9 and TRBJ1-2; 7 positions match TRBD1. CDR1 and CDR2 from the germline V gene are SEHNR and FQNEAQ (reference sequence). V was clipped by 4 bases and J by 2 bases; unmatched bases: 4. CDR3 length: 14 residues. The CDR3 DNA reads as TGTGCCAGCAGCTCGAAGGGGGCGAACTATGGCTACACCTTC. Translation: CASSSKGANYGYTF. Filled out from reference TRBV7-9 and TRBJ1-2, the complete variable domain reads DTGVSQNPRHKITKRGQNVTFRCDPISEHNRLYWYRQTLGQGPEFLTYFQNEAQLEKSRLLSDRFSAERPKGSFSTLEIQRTEQGDSAMYLCASSSKGANYGYTFGSGTRLTVV.

The chain is built from TRBV2 and TRBJ2-7; D may be TRBD1 (5 bases). CDR1 and CDR2 from the germline V gene are SNHLY and FYNNEI. CDR3 size: 14 residues. With 1 base removed from V and 0 bases from J, the gap between germline ends came to 7 bases. CDR3 amino acids: CASSEGTLSYEQYF. In nucleotides, the CDR3 is TGTGCCAGCAGTGAAGGGACACTCTCCTACGAGCAGTACTTC.

The J gene is TRBJ1-1, the V gene TRBV5-1; no clear D. From germline, CDR1 is SGHRS and CDR2 YFSETQ. The CDR3 spans 13 residues. Trimming cost V 7 bases and J 2 bases, with 12 bases left between them. The DNA for the CDR3 is TGCGCCAGCTCGGCAGGAATTAACACTGAAGCTTTCTTT. Encoded protein: CASSAGINTEAFF. Using reference TRBV5-1 and TRBJ1-1 for the parts outside the CDR3, the full variable domain is KAGVTQTPRYLIKTRGQQVTLSCSPISGHRSVSWYQQTPGQGLQFLFEYFSETQRNKGNFPGRFSGRQFSNSRSEMNVSTLELGDSALYLCASSAGINTEAFFGQGTRLTVV.

This clone was seen a few times. The V call is TRBV5-5, the J call TRBJ1-6; tentative D call: TRBD1 (5 bases). Germline V gene sequence: CDR1 SGHKS, CDR2 YYEKEE (reference sequence). The CDR3 has 16 amino acids. Trimming took 4 bases from V and 10 from J, leaving 21 bases between them. The CDR3 here is CASSDYGGSIRSPLHF. DNA for the CDR3: TGTGCCAGCAGCGACTACGGGGGGTCTATTAGGTCACCCCTCCACTTT.

The sample holds a few counts of this clone. The CDR3 sequence: CASSVSPQGGLNTEAFF. CDR3 bases: TGTGCCAGCAGCGTCTCCCCCCAGGGGGGTTTGAACACTGAAGCTTTCTTT. The V call is TRBV9, the J call TRBJ1-1; 7 positions agree with TRBD1. Trimming removed 2 bases from V and 0 bases from J; junction bases left unmatched: 10. CDR3 size: 17 residues. Per germline, CDR1 SGDLS and CDR2 YYNGEE.